The next 9 T cell receptor beta chains were all read from a single sample in a study of PD-L1 blockade in urothelial cancer. Libraries were prepared by immunoSEQ multiplex PCR; TCRdb keeps only in-frame clonotypes and omits some of them. The data show 40,000 to 50,000 clones, under 90% seen once. The time point: pretreatment peripheral blood. The sample was PBMCs, taken around atezolizumab (anti-PD-L1) treatment. Every receptor here comes from a man in his 70s with urothelial cancer.

The chain couples TRBV7-8 to TRBJ2-5; perhaps TRBD2 as D (7 bases). The CDR3 covers 17 residues. Trimming left V 1 base short and J 1 base short, with 16 bases between. Germline-derived CDR1 and CDR2 are SGHVS and FQNEAQ. The CDR3 region is CASSLVFGGGPQETQYF. CDR3 bases: TGTGCCAGCAGCTTAGTCTTTGGGGGGGGGCCCCAAGAGACCCAGTACTTC. Supplemented by reference TRBV7-8 and TRBJ2-5, the full variable domain reads GAGVSQSPRYKVAKRGQDVALRCDPISGHVSLFWYQQALGQGPEFLTYFQNEAQLDKSGLPSDRFFAERPEGSVSTLKIQRTQQEDSAVYLCASSLVFGGGPQETQYFGPGTRLLVL.

The chain couples TRBV7-2 to TRBJ2-1, with D possibly matching TRBD1 (6 bases). Per germline, CDR1 SGHTA and CDR2 FQGNSA. Trimming stripped 6 bases from V and 0 bases from J, with 9 bases between. The CDR3 sequence is 14 residues long. The chain's CDR3 is CASRADSSYNEQFF. The CDR3 DNA reads as TGTGCCAGCAGGGCGGACAGCTCCTACAATGAGCAGTTCTTC.

The CDR3 protein is CASSRDAGYEQFF. CDR3 sequence (DNA): TGTGCCAGCAGTCGTGATGCCGGGTACGAGCAGTTCTTC. The rearrangement uses TRBV7-3 and TRBJ2-1; D remains unclear. Germline lookup yields CDR1 SGHTA and CDR2 FQGTGA. The V gene lost 6 bases and the J gene lost 10 bases, with 16 bases spanning the gap. This CDR3 is built from 13 residues.

This sequence joins TRBV27 and TRBJ2-7; 8 positions match TRBD1. This CDR3 comprises 14 residues. Looked up from germline, CDR1 is MNHEY and CDR2 is SMNVEV (reference sequence). V lost 5 bases, J lost 4 bases, and 7 bases stayed unmatched. The CDR3 bases are TGTGCCAGCAGTATTGGACAGGGAGATTACGAGCAGTACTTC. This encodes CASSIGQGDYEQYF.

The chain links TRBV18 to TRBJ1-1, with D possibly being TRBD1 (5 bases). Germline CDR1 and CDR2: KGHSH and LQKENI. Trimming stripped 1 base from V and 5 bases from J, with 11 bases between. This CDR3 has 14 amino acids. The CDR3 DNA reads TGTGCCAGCTCACCACGGCCGGGGGGAACTGAAGCTTTCTTT. Amino acid sequence: CASSPRPGGTEAFF.

This rearrangement joins TRBV7-9 to TRBJ2-1; 7 positions agree with TRBD2. The germline V gene encodes CDR1 SEHNR and CDR2 FQNEAQ (reference sequence). CDR3 length: 16 residues. V gave up 3 bases and J gave up 9 bases; unmatched junction bases: 14. The CDR3, as DNA: TGTGCCAGCAGCTTTATGGGGCGGGAGAGGGGAGGTGAGCAGTTCTTC. It specifies CASSFMGRERGGEQFF.

V usage is TRBV4-3 and J usage is TRBJ1-1; tentatively, D is TRBD1 (5 bases). This CDR3 spans 14 amino acids. Germline V gene lookup returns CDR1 LGHNA and CDR2 YSLEER. Trimming took 4 bases from V and 4 from J, leaving 13 bases between them. The CDR3 spells CASSPNQGSTEAFF. The CDR3 nucleotides read TGCGCCAGCAGCCCGAACCAGGGTAGCACTGAAGCTTTCTTT.

The gene calls are TRBV9 and TRBJ2-2; D gene unclear. V lost 2 bases and J lost 1, with 6 bases in between. This CDR3 comprises 14 residues. CDR1 and CDR2 (germline): SGDLS, YYNGEE. The CDR3 spells CASSVPGNTGELFF. The CDR3 DNA follows: TGTGCCAGCAGCGTCCCGGGGAACACCGGGGAGCTGTTTTTT.

This chain connects TRBV19 to TRBJ2-2, with D maybe TRBD2 (5 bases). Trimming removed 5 bases at V and 5 bases at J, with 12 bases between. This CDR3 comprises 14 residues. Germline V gene data show CDR1 as LNHDA and CDR2 as SQIVND (reference sequence). CDR3 sequence (DNA): TGTGCCAGTAGTCCCGGTCGGGGAACCGGGGAGCTGTTTTTT. It is translated as CASSPGRGTGELFF. The variable domain in full, with the rest retrieved from reference TRBV19 and TRBJ2-2, is DGGITQSPKYLFRKEGQNVTLSCEQNLNHDAMYWYRQDPGQGLRLIYYSQIVNDFQKGDIAEGYSVSREKKESFPLTVTSAQKNPTAFYLCASSPGRGTGELFFGEGSRLTVL.